The 4 T cell receptor beta chains presented below share a single source sample, sequenced in a study of T cells in women clearing cervical HPV infection. The data were produced by immunoSEQ multiplex PCR, yet TCRdb's version contains in-frame clones alone and is incomplete. Its table records some 32,000 clones. Sequences were obtained from blood buffy coat. The receptor set was obtained from a woman aged 18 to 69 with a cervical HPV16 infection that either progressed to CIN3+ or cleared (not recorded which).

A note on this clone: The junction differs from germline at one of its ends, possibly a read error. The read terminates 3 residues ahead of where the CDR3 ends, so the germline J gene completes it. Other DNA sequences in this sample translate to the same CDR3. The rearrangement uses TRBV7-2 and TRBJ1-3, with a possible D match to TRBD1 (6 bases). The germline V gene encodes CDR1 SGHTA and CDR2 FQGNSA. The length of the CDR3 is 12 residues. The CDR3 loop reads CASSLQGYTIYF. Partial CDR3 DNA: TGTGCCAGCAGCTTACAGGGGTACACA.

To note about this clone: The read falls 3 residues short of the CDR3 end, and the missing part is taken from the germline J gene. The chain combines TRBV5-1 with TRBJ2-3, with 15 bases lining up with TRBD2. This CDR3 is built from 14 residues. Germline lookup yields CDR1 SGHRS and CDR2 YFSETQ. The CDR3 is CASRGTSGGQTQYF. CDR3 DNA (partial): TGCGCCAGCAGGGGGACTAGCGGGGGGCAGACG.

Notes on this clone: From the germline J gene comes the end of the CDR3, since the read stops 3 residues before it. The chain links TRBV6-1 to TRBJ2-3; D possibly corresponds to TRBD2 (6 bases). CDR3 size: 16 residues. Germline CDR1 and CDR2: MNHNS and SASEGT. CDR3 sequence: CASSEAVRGSNQPQYF. The covered CDR3 bases are TGTGCCAGCAGTGAAGCGGTTCGGGGGAGCAATCAGCCG.

CDR3 amino acids: CASSEGMIAGRADTYTF. The DNA read from the CDR3 is TGTGCCAGCAGTGAAGGGATGATAGCGGGGCGAGCGGATACC. The chain combines TRBV2 with TRBJ1-2; maybe TRBD1 (5 bases). The CDR3 extends 3 residues past the end of the read, so its final part is completed from the germline J gene. Per germline, CDR1 SNHLY and CDR2 FYNNEI. The CDR3 runs 17 residues. Drawing the rest from reference TRBV2 and TRBJ1-2, the complete variable domain is EPEVTQTPSHQVTQMGQEVILRCVPISNHLYFYWYRQILGQKVEFLVSFYNNEISEKSEIFDDQFSVERPDGSNFTLKIRSTKLEDSAMYFCASSEGMIAGRADTYTFGSGTRLTVV.